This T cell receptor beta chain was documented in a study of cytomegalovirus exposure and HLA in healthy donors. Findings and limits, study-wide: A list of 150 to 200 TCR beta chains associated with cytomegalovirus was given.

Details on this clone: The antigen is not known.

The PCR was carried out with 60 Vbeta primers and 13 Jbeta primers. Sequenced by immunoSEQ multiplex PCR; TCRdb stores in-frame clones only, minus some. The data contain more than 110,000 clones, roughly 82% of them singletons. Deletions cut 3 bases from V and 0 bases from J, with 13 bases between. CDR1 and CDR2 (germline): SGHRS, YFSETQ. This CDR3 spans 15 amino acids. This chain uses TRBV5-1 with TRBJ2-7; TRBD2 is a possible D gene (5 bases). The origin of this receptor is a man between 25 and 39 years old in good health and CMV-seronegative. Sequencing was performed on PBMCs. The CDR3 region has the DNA TGCGCCAGCAGCTGGGGAAGCGGTAGCTCCTACGAGCAGTACTTC. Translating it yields CASSWGSGSSYEQYF.